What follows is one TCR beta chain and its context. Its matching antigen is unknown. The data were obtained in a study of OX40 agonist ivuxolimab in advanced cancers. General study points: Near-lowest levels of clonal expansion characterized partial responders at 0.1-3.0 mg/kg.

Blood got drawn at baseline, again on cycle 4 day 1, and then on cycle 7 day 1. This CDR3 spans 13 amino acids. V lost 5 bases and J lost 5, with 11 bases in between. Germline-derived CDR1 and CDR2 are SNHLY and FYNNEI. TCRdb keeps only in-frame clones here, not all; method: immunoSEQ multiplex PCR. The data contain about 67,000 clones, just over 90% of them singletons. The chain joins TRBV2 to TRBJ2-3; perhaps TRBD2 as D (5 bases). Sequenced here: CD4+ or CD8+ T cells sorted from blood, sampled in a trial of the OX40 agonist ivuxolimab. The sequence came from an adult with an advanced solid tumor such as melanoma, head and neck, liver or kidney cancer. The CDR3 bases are TGTGCCAGCAGTACCGGACGGGAAGATACGCAGTATTTT. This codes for CASSTGREDTQYF. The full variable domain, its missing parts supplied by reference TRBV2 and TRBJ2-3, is EPEVTQTPSHQVTQMGQEVILRCVPISNHLYFYWYRQILGQKVEFLVSFYNNEISEKSEIFDDQFSVERPDGSNFTLKIRSTKLEDSAMYFCASSTGREDTQYFGPGTRLTVL.